This T cell receptor (beta chain) was obtained from a study of T-cell reconstitution after alpha-beta-depleted transplantation in children. The CDR3 sequence is 13 residues long. Germline CDR1 and CDR2: SQVTM and ANQGSEA. With V trimmed by 3 bases and J by 2 bases, 1 base remained unmatched. This clonotype was seen at least ten times. Unique molecular identifiers were incorporated during preparation of the TCRbeta library. One entry per CDR3 protein results from TCRdb running MiXCR on the PCR reads. The table includes some 190,000 distinct CDR3 sequences, 11% detected once. The rearrangement joins TRBV29-1 to TRBJ2-1; 7 nucleotides agree with TRBD1. The sequence derives from a boy between 2 and 15 years old with acute myeloid leukemia, due to receive a stem cell transplant. The source was PBMCs, collected before TCRalphabeta/CD19-depleted stem cell transplant. CDR3 sequence: CSVEQGAYNEQFF. The DNA of the CDR3 is TGCAGCGTTGAGCAGGGGGCCTACAATGAGCAGTTCTTC.